This TCR beta chain is from a study of beta chain features in type 1 diabetes. Trimming removed 1 base at V and 6 bases at J, with 11 bases between. Per the germline V gene, CDR1 is SGHRS and CDR2 is YFSETQ. This CDR3 is built from 14 residues. Regarding the study as a whole: Significant though moderate, a shortening of TCRB CDR3s appeared in all four CD4+ subsets of Type 1 diabetes patients.

This clone was observed a handful of times. Its specificity is not known. Purities over 95% were achieved in all sorted populations. The investigators reverse transcribed all of the isolated RNA, so they sequenced expressed TCRB transcripts. Data came from immunoSEQ multiplex PCR; TCRdb stores just in-frame clones and leaves some out. The data contain about 700,000 clones, under 15% of them singletons. Material: naive CD4+ T cells from blood. The TCR originated in a man between 18 and 35 years old with type 1 diabetes. The V and J genes are TRBV5-1 and TRBJ2-1; D tentatively reads TRBD1 or TRBD2 (6 bases each). The CDR3 loop is CASSLKGGLNEQFF. Written as DNA, the CDR3 is TGCGCCAGCAGCTTGAAGGGGGGCCTCAATGAGCAGTTCTTC.